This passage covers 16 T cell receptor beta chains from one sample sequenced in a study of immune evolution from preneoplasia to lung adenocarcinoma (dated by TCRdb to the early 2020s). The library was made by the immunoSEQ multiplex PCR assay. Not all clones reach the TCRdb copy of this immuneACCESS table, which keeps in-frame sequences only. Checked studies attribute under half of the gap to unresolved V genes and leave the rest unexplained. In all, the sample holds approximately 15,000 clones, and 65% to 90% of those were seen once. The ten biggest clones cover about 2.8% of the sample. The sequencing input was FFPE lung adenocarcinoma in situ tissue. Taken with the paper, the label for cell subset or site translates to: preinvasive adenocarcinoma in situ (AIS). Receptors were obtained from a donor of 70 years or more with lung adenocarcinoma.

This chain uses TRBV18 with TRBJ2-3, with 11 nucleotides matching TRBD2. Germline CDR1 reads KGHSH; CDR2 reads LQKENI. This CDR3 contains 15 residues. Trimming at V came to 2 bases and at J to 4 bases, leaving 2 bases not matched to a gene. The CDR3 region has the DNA TGTGCCAGCTCACCAACTAGCGGGAGCTCAGATACGCAGTATTTT. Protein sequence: CASSPTSGSSDTQYF.

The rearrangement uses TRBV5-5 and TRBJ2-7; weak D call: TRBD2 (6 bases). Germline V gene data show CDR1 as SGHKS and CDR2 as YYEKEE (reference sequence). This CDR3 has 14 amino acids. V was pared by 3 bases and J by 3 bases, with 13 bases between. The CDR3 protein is CASSSSGVFYEQYF. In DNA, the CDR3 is TGTGCCAGCAGCTCCTCGGGGGTATTCTACGAGCAGTACTTC.

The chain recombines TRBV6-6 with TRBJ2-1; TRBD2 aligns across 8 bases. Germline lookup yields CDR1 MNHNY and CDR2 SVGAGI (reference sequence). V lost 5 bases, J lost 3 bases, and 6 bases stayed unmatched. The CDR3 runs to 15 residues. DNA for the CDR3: TGTGCCAGCAGTCCCCTAGCGGGCGTCTACAATGAGCAGTTCTTC. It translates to CASSPLAGVYNEQFF.

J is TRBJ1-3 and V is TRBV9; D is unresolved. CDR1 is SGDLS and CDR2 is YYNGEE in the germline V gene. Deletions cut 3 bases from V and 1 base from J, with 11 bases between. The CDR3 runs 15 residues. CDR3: CASSGWAGSGNTIYF. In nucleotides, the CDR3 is TGTGCCAGCAGCGGCTGGGCGGGGTCTGGAAACACCATATATTTT. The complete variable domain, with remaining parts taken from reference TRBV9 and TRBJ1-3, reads DSGVTQTPKHLITATGQRVTLRCSPRSGDLSVYWYQQSLDQGLQFLIQYYNGEERAKGNILERFSAQQFPDLHSELNLSSLELGDSALYFCASSGWAGSGNTIYFGEGSWLTVV.

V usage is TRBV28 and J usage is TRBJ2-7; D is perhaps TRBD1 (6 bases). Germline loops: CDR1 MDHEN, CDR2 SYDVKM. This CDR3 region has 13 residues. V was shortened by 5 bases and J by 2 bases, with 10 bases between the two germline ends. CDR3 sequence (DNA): TGTGCCAGCAGTACAGGGTTCCCCTACGAGCAGTACTTC. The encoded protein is CASSTGFPYEQYF.

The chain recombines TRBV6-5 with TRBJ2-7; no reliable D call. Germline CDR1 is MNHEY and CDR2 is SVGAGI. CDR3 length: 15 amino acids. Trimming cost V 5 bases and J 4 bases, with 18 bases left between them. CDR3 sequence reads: CASSLLGQARYEQYF. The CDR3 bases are TGTGCCAGCAGTCTCCTGGGCCAGGCGCGTTACGAGCAGTACTTC.

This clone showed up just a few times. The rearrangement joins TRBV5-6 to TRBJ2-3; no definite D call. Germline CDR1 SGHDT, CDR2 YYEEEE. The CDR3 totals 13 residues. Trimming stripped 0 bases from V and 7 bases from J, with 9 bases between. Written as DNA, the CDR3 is TGTGCCAGCAGCTTGGGAAACGTTAATACGCAGTATTTT. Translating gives CASSLGNVNTQYF.

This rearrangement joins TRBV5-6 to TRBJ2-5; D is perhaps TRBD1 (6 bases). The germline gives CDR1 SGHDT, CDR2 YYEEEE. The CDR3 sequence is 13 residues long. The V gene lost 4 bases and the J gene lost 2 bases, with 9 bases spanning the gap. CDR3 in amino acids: CASSGGRQETQYF. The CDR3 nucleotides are TGTGCCAGCAGCGGGGGCAGGCAAGAGACCCAGTACTTC.

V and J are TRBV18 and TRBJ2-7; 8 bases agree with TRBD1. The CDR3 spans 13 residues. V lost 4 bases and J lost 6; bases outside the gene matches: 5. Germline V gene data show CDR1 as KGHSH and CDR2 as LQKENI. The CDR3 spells CASSQGQGGEQYF. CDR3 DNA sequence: TGTGCCAGCTCACAAGGACAGGGAGGCGAGCAGTACTTC.

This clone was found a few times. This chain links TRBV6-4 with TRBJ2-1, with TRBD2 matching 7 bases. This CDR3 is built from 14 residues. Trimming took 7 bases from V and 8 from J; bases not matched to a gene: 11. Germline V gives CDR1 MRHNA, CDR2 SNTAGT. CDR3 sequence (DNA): TGTGCCAGCAAGCGGGACCCTGGCGCTGATGAGCAGTTCTTC. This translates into CASKRDPGADEQFF.

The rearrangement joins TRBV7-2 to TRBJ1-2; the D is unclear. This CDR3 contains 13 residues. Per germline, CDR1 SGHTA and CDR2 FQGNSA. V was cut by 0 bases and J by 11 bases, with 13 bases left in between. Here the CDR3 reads CASSLAESIWYTF. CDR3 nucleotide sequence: TGTGCCAGCAGCTTAGCCGAATCAATATGGTACACCTTC.

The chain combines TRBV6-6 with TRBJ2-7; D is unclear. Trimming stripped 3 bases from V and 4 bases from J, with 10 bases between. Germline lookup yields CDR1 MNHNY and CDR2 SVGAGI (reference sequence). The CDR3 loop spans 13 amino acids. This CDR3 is CASSYQRLYEQYF. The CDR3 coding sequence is TGTGCCAGCAGTTATCAACGACTTTACGAGCAGTACTTC.

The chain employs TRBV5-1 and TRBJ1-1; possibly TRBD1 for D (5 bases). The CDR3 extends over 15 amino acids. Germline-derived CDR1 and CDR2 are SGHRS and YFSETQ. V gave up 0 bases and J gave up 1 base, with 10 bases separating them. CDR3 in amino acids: CASSLDGAGNTEAFF. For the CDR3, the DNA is TGCGCCAGCAGCTTGGATGGGGCGGGGAACACTGAAGCTTTCTTT.

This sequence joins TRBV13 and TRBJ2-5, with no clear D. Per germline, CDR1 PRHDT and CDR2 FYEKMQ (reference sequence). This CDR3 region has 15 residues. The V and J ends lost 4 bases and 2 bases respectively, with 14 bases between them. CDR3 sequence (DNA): TGTGCCAGCAGCTCCCAGGCTGGGTTTCAAGAGACCCAGTACTTC. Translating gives CASSSQAGFQETQYF. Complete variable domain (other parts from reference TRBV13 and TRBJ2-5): AAGVIQSPRHLIKEKRETATLKCYPIPRHDTVYWYQQGPGQDPQFLISFYEKMQSDKGSIPDRFSAQQFSDYHSELNMSSLELGDSALYFCASSSQAGFQETQYFGPGTRLLVL.

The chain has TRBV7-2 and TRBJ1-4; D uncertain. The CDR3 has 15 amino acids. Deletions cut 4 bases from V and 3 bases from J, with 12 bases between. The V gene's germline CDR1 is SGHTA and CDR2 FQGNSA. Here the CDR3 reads CASSSSLRANEKLFF. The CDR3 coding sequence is TGTGCCAGCAGCTCTAGCCTCCGGGCTAATGAAAAACTGTTTTTT. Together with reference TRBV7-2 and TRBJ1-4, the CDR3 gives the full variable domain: GAGVSQSPSNKVTEKGKDVELRCDPISGHTALYWYRQSLGQGLEFLIYFQGNSAPDKSGLPSDRFSAERTGGSVSTLTIQRTQQEDSAVYLCASSSSLRANEKLFFGSGTQLSVL.

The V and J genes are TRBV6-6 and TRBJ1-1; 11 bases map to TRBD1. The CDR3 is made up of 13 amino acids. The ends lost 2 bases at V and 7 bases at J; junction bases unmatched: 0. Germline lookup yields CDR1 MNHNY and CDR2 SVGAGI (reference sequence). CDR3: CASSYGTGGEAFF. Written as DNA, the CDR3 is TGTGCCAGCAGTTACGGGACAGGGGGTGAAGCTTTCTTT.